The T cell receptor beta chain under discussion was sequenced for a study of tumor-infiltrating lymphocytes in primary liver carcinoma. It was from approximately 20-30 mg of unsorted bulk tissue that RNA and DNA were co-extracted. With a constant-region primer, TCR beta cDNA was made from 450 to 500 ng of total RNA. ARM-PCR, slightly modified, supplied the TCR beta libraries through three nested multiplex PCR rounds. TCRdb recomputed calls from the multiplex PCR reads with MiXCR, one row per CDR3 protein. The data contain about 60,000 distinct CDR3 sequences, about 71% of them singletons. To note about this clonotype: The junction and the germline gene differ at one end; a read error may be behind it.

The source material was liver tumor tissue from sampling region 4. The subset: tumor region T4, right-lateral pole. The sequence was collected from a man between 35 and 55 years old with primary liver carcinoma and hepatitis B virus infection.

The CDR3 DNA follows: TGCGCCAGCAACTCCGCCGGGGGTTCCGGCTATACCTTC. Amino acid sequence: CASNSAGGSGYTF. The chain is built from TRBV11-2 and TRBJ1-2, with a tentative D call TRBD1 (5 bases). Germline assignment: CDR1 SGHAT and CDR2 FQNNGV. The CDR3 spans 13 residues.